The present entry profiles one T cell receptor (beta chain) with its context. The antigen remains unidentified. The primer mix had 60 Vbeta and 13 Jbeta primers. The data were produced by immunoSEQ multiplex PCR, yet TCRdb's version contains in-frame clones alone and is incomplete. Here the sample spans roughly 120,000 clones, around 86% being singletons. The entry originates in a study of cytomegalovirus exposure and HLA in healthy donors. On the study more broadly: Earlier work reported approximately 100 million unique TCR beta sequences from 180 million or so T cells.

Overall study results and limits: Sequencing likely caused a cluster of highly shared sequence variants. Based on reports, TCR beta sequences accurately predicted HLA-A and HLA-B alleles for most subjects. The investigators catalogued 150 to 200 TCR beta chains as cytomegalovirus-associated.

The CDR3 runs to 13 residues. Germline CDR1 is MNHEY and CDR2 is SVGAGI. V lost 6 bases and J 6 bases, leaving 14 bases between the germline ends. The V gene is TRBV6-5, the J gene TRBJ1-1; no reliable D call. The sequencing input was PBMCs. This TCR was sampled from a woman aged 25 to 45 in good health and CMV-seronegative. The CDR3 here is CASSRDTIAEAFF. CDR3 sequence (DNA): TGTGCCAGCAGCCGAGACACGATCGCTGAAGCTTTCTTT.